The TCR beta chain described here comes from a study of glioma-infiltrating T cells after dendritic cell vaccination. Study summary: Samples are from glioblastoma patients in Phase I and II dendritic cell vaccine trials. General study findings and limits: Higher pretreatment TIL content predicted longer progression-free time and survival.

Specified time point: after dendritic cell vaccination, including at tumor progression/relapse. Before vaccination, two weeks after the third vaccination, and at progression, PBMC were collected. Input was 2 to 2.5 ug genomic DNA, or all available if less. Generated by immunoSEQ multiplex PCR, the TCRdb table keeps only in-frame clones and is missing some. The sample consists of 98,000 or so clones, 80% of them appearing once. The V and J ends lost 2 bases and 5 bases respectively, with 14 bases between them. In germline, CDR1 is SGHRS, CDR2 YFSETQ. The CDR3 runs to 14 residues. Note on this clone: No antigen is known for it.

V gene TRBV5-1 combines with J gene TRBJ2-7; the D gene is possibly TRBD1 (6 bases). The sample was blood, taken after dendritic cell vaccination. This TCR was sampled from a human donor with glioblastoma. CDR3 protein: CASSFGWGHDEQYF. CDR3 nucleotides: TGCGCCAGCAGCTTCGGTTGGGGGCACGACGAGCAGTACTTC.